The TCR beta chain described here comes from a study of blood T cell repertoires in COVID-19. Sequenced by immunoSEQ multiplex PCR; TCRdb stores in-frame clones only, minus some. The profile shows about 130,000 clones, roughly 77% of them singletons. The CDR3 is 13 residues long. V lost 5 bases and J 0 bases, leaving 5 bases between the germline ends. Looked up from germline, CDR1 is MNHEY and CDR2 is SMNVEV (reference sequence). Sequencing was performed on peripheral blood. The receptor comes from a woman aged 70-85 years with COVID-19, enrolled during active disease. This chain connects TRBV27 to TRBJ1-5; D unresolved. CDR3 DNA sequence: TGTGCCAGCAGTACAATTAGCAATCAGCCCCAGCATTTT. Translated, it gives CASSTISNQPQHF.